This T cell receptor (beta chain) derives from a study of control samples from healthy donors and cancer patients. Germline CDR1 reads MGHRA; CDR2 reads YSYEKL. After removal of 5 bases from V and 2 bases from J, the junction contained 7 bases not matched to a gene. CDR3 length equals 15 residues. Clones were read by immunoSEQ multiplex PCR, and TCRdb kept only the in-frame ones, dropping some. The sample has 170,000 or so clones, approximately 93% seen once. The sample was blood. The clonotype comes from a woman aged 40 to 49 in good health. V gene TRBV4-1 combines with J gene TRBJ2-7, with TRBD1 matching over 9 bases. The CDR3 coding sequence is TGCGCCAGCAGCTCTCCGGGACAGGGAGCCTACGAGCAGTACTTC. This codes for CASSSPGQGAYEQYF.